This T cell receptor beta chain was obtained from a study of blood T cell repertoires in COVID-19. This clone was observed once. Generated by immunoSEQ multiplex PCR, the TCRdb table keeps only in-frame clones and is missing some. The repertoire includes 75,000 to 90,000 clones, roughly 80% of them detected once, and roughly 18% sits in the top ten. Germline trimming cut 6 bases from V and 1 base from J; bases unmatched to any gene: 1. In germline, CDR1 is LNHDA, CDR2 SQIVND (reference sequence). The CDR3 has 14 residues. The chain links TRBV19 to TRBJ1-3; 9 positions agree with TRBD1. The origin of this receptor is a man older than 75 with active or convalescent COVID-19. The specimen was peripheral blood. The CDR3 DNA is TGTGCCAGTAGGGACAGGGGATCTGGAAACACCATATATTTT. Its protein is CASRDRGSGNTIYF.